This T cell receptor beta chain was observed in a study of cytomegalovirus exposure and HLA in healthy donors. Background on the study: The study placed approximately 81% of its approximately 400 genotyped donors in the Caucasian-associated ancestry cluster. Study observations and caveats: The sole available immune exposure information was CMV serostatus.

This clone was counted only a few times. The antigen is not known. Both 60 Vbeta primers and 13 Jbeta primers went into the PCR. Using immunoSEQ multiplex PCR, the repertoire was profiled, and TCRdb retains in-frame clones only, with some absent. The sample lists tens of thousands of clones, about 68% occurring once. The CDR3 length is 14 residues. From germline, CDR1 is MDHEN and CDR2 SYDVKM. Trimming cost V 3 bases and J 0 bases, with 9 bases left between them. The chain has TRBV28 and TRBJ2-7; the D gene is possibly TRBD2 (6 bases). The sample consisted of PBMCs. The TCR sequence derives from a human donor in good health. CDR3 amino acids: CASSFGGDSYEQYF. As DNA, the CDR3 is TGTGCCAGCAGTTTTGGAGGGGACTCCTACGAGCAGTACTTC.